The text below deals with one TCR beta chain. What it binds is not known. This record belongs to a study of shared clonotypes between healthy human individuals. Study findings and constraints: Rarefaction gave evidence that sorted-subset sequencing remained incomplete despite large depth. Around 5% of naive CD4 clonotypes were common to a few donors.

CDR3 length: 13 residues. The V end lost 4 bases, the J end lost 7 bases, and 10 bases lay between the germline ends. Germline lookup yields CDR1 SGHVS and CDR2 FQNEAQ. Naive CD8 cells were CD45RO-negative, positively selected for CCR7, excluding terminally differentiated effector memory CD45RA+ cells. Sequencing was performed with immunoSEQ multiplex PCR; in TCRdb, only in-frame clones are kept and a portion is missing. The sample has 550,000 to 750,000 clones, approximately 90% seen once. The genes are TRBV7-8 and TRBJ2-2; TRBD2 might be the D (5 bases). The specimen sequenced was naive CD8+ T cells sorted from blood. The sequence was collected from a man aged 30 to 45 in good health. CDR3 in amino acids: CASSYGKVGELFF. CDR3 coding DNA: TGTGCCAGCAGCTACGGGAAGGTCGGGGAGCTGTTTTTT.